The present T cell receptor (beta chain) was sequenced within a study of blood T cell repertoires in COVID-19. Study as a whole: COVID-19 samples from acute and convalescent phases originated in the United States, Italy and Spain. Sources were T cells, B-cell-depleted T cells, or PBMCs; the material itself was cDNA or gDNA.

The germline V gene has CDR1 MDHEN and CDR2 SYDVKM. The length of the CDR3 is 17 residues. J was trimmed by 0 bases and V by 4 bases; bases with no gene match: 9. As handled by the study authors: Researchers report that nucleated cell counts were estimated from reference gene primer amplification. The assay was immunoSEQ multiplex PCR, and TCRdb's table has in-frame clones only and misses some. V and J calls and clone size are given by that table; D and trimming were obtained from the DNA. The sample yields roughly 230,000 clones, roughly 84% seen once. This study enrolled people aged roughly 18 to 100 from about two dozen US geographic areas.

The sequencing input was PBMCs or T cells enriched from blood (not recorded which). This receptor was identified in a man aged 25-45 years in a cohort exposed to, infected with or recovered from COVID-19 (not recorded which). This sequence joins TRBV28 and TRBJ1-5; 7 nucleotides line up with TRBD1. CDR3 in amino acids: CASSSPRQGVSNQPQHF. CDR3 coding DNA: TGTGCCAGCAGTTCCCCCCGGCAGGGGGTTAGCAATCAGCCCCAGCATTTT.